Listed below are T cell receptor beta chains from one sample, sequenced in a study of T cell responses to AZD1222 COVID-19 vaccine. Sequencing used immunoSEQ multiplex PCR; TCRdb keeps in-frame clones, though not all of them. The table has under 95,000 clones, about nine tenths seen once. Sequenced material: peripheral blood, taken on day 0 of AZD1222 vaccination. The receptors derive from an adult in good health. Each CDR3 is given without its conserved first and last residue.

TRBJ1-1 TRBV27 ASSPRVGRPPEAF
TRBJ2-1 TRBV6-4 ATPAGAQNEQF
TRBJ1-1 TRBV29-1 SVGGVGTEAF
TRBJ1-2 TRBV5-4 ASSPGEAYRGYT
TRBJ2-5 TRBV5-4 ASSSLAGASQETQY
TRBJ1-1 TRBV19 ASSIKGPTEAF
TRBJ1-1 TRBV28 ASSLWGGNTEAF
TRBJ1-1 TRBV27 ASRPGGLNTEAF
TRBJ2-5 TRBV15 ATSRGSDQETQY
TRBJ1-3 TRBV9 ASSGRDLGNTIY
TRBJ2-2 TRBV3-1/TRBV3-2 ASSQDLVTGELF
TRBJ1-2 TRBV4-1 ASSPLNTRKNYGYT